This T cell receptor beta chain is from a study of cytomegalovirus exposure and HLA in healthy donors. General observations from the study: In vitro confirmation showed three CMV-associated chains to be CMV antigen specific. Reports described diagnosis of cytomegalovirus status by the classifier as highly specific and sensitive.

This clone was recorded a few times. Its antigen is still unknown. The same CDR3 can be traced to other DNA sequences in this sample. Clones were sequenced by immunoSEQ multiplex PCR, and TCRdb holds only the in-frame ones, with some missing. The repertoire holds roughly 57,000 clones, approximately 93% seen once, with more than 1.5% in the top ten. This CDR3 is built from 15 residues. Germline lookup yields CDR1 MNHNS and CDR2 SASEGT. J was trimmed by 2 bases and V by 2 bases; bases with no gene match: 0. Material for sequencing was PBMCs. V and J are TRBV6-1 and TRBJ2-5; 12 nucleotides line up with TRBD2. This receptor was identified in a woman aged 18-30 years in good health and CMV-seropositive. The DNA for the CDR3 is TGTGCCAGCAGTGAACTAGCGGGGGGGCAAGAGACCCAGTACTTC. As protein: CASSELAGGQETQYF.